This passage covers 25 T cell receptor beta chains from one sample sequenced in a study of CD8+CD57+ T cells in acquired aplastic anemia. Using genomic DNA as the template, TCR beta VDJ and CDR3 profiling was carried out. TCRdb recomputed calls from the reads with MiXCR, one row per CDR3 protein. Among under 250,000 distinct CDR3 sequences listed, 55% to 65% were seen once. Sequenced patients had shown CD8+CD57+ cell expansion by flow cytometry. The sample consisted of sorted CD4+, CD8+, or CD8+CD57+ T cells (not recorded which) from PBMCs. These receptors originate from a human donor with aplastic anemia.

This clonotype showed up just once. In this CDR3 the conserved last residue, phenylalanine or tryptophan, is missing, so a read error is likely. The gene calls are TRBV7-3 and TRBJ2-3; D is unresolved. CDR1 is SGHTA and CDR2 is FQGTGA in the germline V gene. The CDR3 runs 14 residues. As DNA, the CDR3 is TGTGCCAGCAGCTTGGTTCCGGGTGGAGATGCGCAGTATCTT. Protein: CASSLVPGGDAQYL.

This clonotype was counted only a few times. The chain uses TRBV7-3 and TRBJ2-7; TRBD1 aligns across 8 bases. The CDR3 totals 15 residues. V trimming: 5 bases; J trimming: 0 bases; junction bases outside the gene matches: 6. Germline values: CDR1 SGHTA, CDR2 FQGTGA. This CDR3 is CASSQRGTGSYEQYF. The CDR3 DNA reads TGTGCCAGCAGCCAACGGGGGACAGGCTCCTACGAGCAGTACTTC.

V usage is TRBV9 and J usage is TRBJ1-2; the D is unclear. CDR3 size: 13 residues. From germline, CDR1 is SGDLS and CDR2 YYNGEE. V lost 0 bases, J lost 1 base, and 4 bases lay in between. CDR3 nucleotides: TGTGCCAGCAGCGTAGCTCATAACTATGGCTACACCTTC. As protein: CASSVAHNYGYTF.

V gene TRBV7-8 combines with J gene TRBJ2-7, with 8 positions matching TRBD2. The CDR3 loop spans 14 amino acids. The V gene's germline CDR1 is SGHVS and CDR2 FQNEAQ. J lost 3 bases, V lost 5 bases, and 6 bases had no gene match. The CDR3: CASSPGSGSYEQYF. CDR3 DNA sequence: TGTGCCAGCAGCCCGGGCAGCGGGAGCTACGAGCAGTACTTC. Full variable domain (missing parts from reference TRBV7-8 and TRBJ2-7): GAGVSQSPRYKVAKRGQDVALRCDPISGHVSLFWYQQALGQGPEFLTYFQNEAQLDKSGLPSDRFFAERPEGSVSTLKIQRTQQEDSAVYLCASSPGSGSYEQYFGPGTRLTVT.

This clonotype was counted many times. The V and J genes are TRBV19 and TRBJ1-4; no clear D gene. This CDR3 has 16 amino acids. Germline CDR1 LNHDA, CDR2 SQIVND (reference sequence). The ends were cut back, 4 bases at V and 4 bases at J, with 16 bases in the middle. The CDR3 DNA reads TGTGCCAGTAGTAACCCCTTAGGGCGGAGTAATGAAAAACTGTTTTTT. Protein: CASSNPLGRSNEKLFF.

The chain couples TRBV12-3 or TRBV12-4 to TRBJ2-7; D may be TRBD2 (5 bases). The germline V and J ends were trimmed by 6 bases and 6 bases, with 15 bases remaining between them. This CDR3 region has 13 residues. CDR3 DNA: TGTGCCAGCAGCGAAGGGTCTGGAGGCGAGCAGTACTTC. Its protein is CASSEGSGGEQYF.

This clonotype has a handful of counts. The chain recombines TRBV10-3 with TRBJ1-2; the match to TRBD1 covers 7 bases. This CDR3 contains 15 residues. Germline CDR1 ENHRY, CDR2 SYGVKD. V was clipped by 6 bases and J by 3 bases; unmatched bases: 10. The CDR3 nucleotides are TGTGCCATCAGCACCATGACAGGGTCGGACTATGGCTACACCTTC. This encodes CAISTMTGSDYGYTF.

The DNA for the CDR3 is TGCAGTGCTAGTTCGACATGTCTAGGAAACACCATATATTTT. It encodes CSASSTCLGNTIYF. The chain joins TRBV20-1 to TRBJ1-3; D gene uncertain. Germline-derived CDR1 and CDR2 are DFQATT and SNEGSKA (reference sequence). The CDR3 loop spans 14 amino acids. Deletions cut 3 bases from V and 4 bases from J, with 13 bases between.

DNA for the CDR3: TGTGCCAGCAGTGAAGGACGTGGAGTGAACACTGAAGCTTTCTTT. It is translated as CASSEGRGVNTEAFF. The chain links TRBV2 to TRBJ1-1; no clear D gene. The length of the CDR3 is 15 residues. Per germline, CDR1 SNHLY and CDR2 FYNNEI. V was trimmed by 1 base and J by 0 bases, leaving 9 bases between them.

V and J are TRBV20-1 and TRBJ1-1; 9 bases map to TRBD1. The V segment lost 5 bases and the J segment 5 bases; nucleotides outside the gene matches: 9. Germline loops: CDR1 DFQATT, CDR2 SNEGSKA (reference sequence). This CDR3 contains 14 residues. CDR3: CSAPLGDRDTEAFF. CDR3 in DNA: TGCAGTGCTCCTCTAGGGGACAGGGATACTGAAGCTTTCTTT.

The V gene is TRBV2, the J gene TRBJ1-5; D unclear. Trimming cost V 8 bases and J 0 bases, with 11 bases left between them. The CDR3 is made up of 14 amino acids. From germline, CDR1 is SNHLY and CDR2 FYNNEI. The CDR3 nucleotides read TGTGCCAGCGCGTGGGATTATAGCAATCAGCCCCAGCATTTT. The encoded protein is CASAWDYSNQPQHF.

Here the CDR3 reads CASSAPTSGRGEQYF. Written as DNA, the CDR3 is TGTGCCAGCAGTGCCCCGACTAGCGGGAGGGGCGAGCAGTACTTC. The chain combines TRBV12-3 or TRBV12-4 with TRBJ2-7, with TRBD2 matching 14 bases. CDR3 size: 15 residues. Trimming removed 5 bases from V and 6 bases from J; junction bases left unmatched: 6.

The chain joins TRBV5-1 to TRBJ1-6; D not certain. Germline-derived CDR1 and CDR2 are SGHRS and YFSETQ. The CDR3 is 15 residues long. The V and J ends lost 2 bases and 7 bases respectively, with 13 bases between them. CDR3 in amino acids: CASSFSQGGNSPLHF. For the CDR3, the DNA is TGCGCCAGCAGCTTCTCACAAGGAGGAAATTCACCCCTCCACTTT.

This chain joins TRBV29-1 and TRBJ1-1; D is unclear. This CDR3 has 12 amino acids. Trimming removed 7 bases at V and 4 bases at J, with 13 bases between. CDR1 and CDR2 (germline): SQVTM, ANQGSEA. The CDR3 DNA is TGCAGCGCCCTACCTGGGAGCACTGAAGCTTTCTTT. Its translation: CSALPGSTEAFF.

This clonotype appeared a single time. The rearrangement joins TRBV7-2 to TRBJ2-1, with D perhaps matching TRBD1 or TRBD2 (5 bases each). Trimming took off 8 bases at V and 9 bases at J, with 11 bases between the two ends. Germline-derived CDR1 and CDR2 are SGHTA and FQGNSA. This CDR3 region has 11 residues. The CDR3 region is CASGSGTEQFF. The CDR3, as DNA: TGTGCCAGCGGTTCAGGGACTGAGCAGTTCTTC.

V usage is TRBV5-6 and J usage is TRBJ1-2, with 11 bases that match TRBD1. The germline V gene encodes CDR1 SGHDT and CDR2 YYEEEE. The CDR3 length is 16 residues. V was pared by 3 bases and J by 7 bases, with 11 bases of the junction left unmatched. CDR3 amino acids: CASSSERTGGSFGYTF. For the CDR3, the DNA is TGTGCCAGCAGCTCCGAGCGGACAGGGGGCTCGTTTGGCTACACCTTC.

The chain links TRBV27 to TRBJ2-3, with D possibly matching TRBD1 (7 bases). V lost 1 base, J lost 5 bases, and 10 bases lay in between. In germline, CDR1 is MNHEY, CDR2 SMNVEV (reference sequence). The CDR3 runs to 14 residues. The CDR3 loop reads CASSLWQGGDTQYF. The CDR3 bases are TGTGCCAGCAGTTTATGGCAGGGGGGAGATACGCAGTATTTT.

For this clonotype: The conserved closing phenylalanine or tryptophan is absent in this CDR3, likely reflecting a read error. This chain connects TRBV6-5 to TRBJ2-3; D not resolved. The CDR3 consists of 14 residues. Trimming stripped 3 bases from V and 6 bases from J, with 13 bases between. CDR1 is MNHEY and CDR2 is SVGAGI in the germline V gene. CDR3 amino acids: CASSYSNGADTQYS. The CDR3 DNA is TGTGCCAGCAGTTATTCGAACGGAGCTGATACGCAGTATTCT.

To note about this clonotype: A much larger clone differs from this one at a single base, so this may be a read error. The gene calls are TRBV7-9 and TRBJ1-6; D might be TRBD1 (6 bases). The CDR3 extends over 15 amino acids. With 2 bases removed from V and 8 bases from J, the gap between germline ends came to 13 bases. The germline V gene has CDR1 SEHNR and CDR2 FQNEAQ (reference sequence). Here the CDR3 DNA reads TGTGCCAGCAGCTTAACGGGGGGGCTAGATTCACCCCTCCACTTT. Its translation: CASSLTGGLDSPLHF.

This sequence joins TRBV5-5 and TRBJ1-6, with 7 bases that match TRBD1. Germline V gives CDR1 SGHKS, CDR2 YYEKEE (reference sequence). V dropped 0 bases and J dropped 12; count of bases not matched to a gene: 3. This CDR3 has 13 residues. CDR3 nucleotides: TGTGCCAGCAGCTTGGTAGACAGGGAACCCCTCCACTTT. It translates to CASSLVDREPLHF.

CDR3 sequence reads: CASSFVGVTDTQYF. The CDR3 region has the DNA TGTGCCAGCAGCTTTGTCGGGGTTACAGATACGCAGTATTTT. The V and J genes are TRBV5-6 and TRBJ2-3; D may be TRBD2 (5 bases). Germline assignment: CDR1 SGHDT and CDR2 YYEEEE. With 2 bases removed from V and 3 bases from J, the gap between germline ends came to 10 bases. This CDR3 contains 14 residues.

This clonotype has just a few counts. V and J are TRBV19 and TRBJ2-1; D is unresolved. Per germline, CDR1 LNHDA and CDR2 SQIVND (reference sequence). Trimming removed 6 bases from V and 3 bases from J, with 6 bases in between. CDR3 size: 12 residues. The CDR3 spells CASRTDYNEQFF. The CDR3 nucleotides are TGTGCCAGTAGGACGGACTACAATGAGCAGTTCTTC.

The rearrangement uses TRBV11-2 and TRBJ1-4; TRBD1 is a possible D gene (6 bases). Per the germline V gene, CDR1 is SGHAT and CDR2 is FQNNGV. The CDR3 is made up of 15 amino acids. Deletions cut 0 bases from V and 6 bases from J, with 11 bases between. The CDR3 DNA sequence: TGTGCCAGCAGCTTAGACCAGGGGCGGGATGAAAAACTGTTTTTT. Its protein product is CASSLDQGRDEKLFF.

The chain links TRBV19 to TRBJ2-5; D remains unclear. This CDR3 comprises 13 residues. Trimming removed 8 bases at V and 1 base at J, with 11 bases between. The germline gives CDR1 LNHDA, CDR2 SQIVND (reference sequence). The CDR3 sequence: CASGWAIQETQYF. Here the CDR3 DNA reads TGTGCCAGTGGGTGGGCCATCCAAGAGACCCAGTACTTC.

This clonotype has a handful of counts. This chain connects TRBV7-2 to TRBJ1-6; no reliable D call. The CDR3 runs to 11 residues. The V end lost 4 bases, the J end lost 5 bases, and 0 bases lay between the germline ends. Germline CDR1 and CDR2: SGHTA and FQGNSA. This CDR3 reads CASSYNSPLHF. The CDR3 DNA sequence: TGTGCCAGCAGCTATAATTCACCCCTCCACTTT.